Below are 17 T cell receptor beta chains sequenced from a single sample in a study of beta chain features in type 1 diabetes. For these TCRs, the target antigens are not known. Study conclusions and caveats: Type 1 diabetes patients had TCRB CDR3s that were shorter (moderately but significantly so) in all four CD4+ subsets.

Every isolated RNA sample was fully reverse transcribed, so sequencing captured expressed TCRB transcripts. Data came from immunoSEQ multiplex PCR; TCRdb stores just in-frame clones and leaves some out. The profile shows about 340,000 clones, around an eighth of them singletons. The sequenced sample consisted of naive CD4+ T cells from blood. These receptor sequences come from a woman younger than 30 with type 1 diabetes.

The V gene is TRBV7-2, the J gene TRBJ1-4, with D perhaps TRBD1 (6 bases). Trimming left V 6 bases short and J 3 bases short, with 14 bases between. The CDR3 is 15 residues long. In germline, CDR1 is SGHTA, CDR2 FQGNSA. CDR3 DNA sequence: TGTGCCAGCAGTTCTAACAGGGTGTCTAATGAAAAACTGTTTTTT. Encoded protein: CASSSNRVSNEKLFF.

The CDR3 loop reads CASSLGRTGRDNQPQHF. For the CDR3, the DNA is TGTGCCAGCAGCTTAGGACGGACAGGGCGAGACAATCAGCCCCAGCATTTT. V usage is TRBV7-9 and J usage is TRBJ1-5, with TRBD1 matching 8 bases. The CDR3 has 17 residues. Germline V gives CDR1 SEHNR, CDR2 FQNEAQ (reference sequence). The V gene end was trimmed by 1 base and the J gene end by 3 bases; junction bases not matched to a gene: 8. Looking up the rest from reference TRBV7-9 and TRBJ1-5 gives the full variable domain: DTGVSQNPRHKITKRGQNVTFRCDPISEHNRLYWYRQTLGQGPEFLTYFQNEAQLEKSRLLSDRFSAERPKGSFSTLEIQRTEQGDSAMYLCASSLGRTGRDNQPQHFGDGTRLSIL.

This chain connects TRBV14 to TRBJ1-2; no clear D. CDR1 is SGHDN, CDR2 FVKESK, per germline. The CDR3 is 12 amino acids. Trimming left V 2 bases short and J 2 bases short, with 3 bases between. CDR3 bases: TGTGCCAGCAGCCAACTCAACTATGGCTACACCTTC. This sequence encodes CASSQLNYGYTF.

This clone was seen a few times. The sample has other DNA sequences that encode this CDR3 too. This chain joins TRBV28 and TRBJ1-2, with 8 bases aligning to TRBD1. The CDR3 sequence is 14 residues long. Germline V lookup: CDR1 MDHEN, CDR2 SYDVKM. Trimming removed 2 bases from V and 4 bases from J; junction bases left unmatched: 3. CDR3 DNA: TGTGCCAGCAGTTTAGGGACAGGAGTCTATGGCTACACCTTC. This sequence encodes CASSLGTGVYGYTF.

This clone was recorded a few times. V and J are TRBV7-9 and TRBJ2-3, with TRBD2 identical over 8 bases. The CDR3 runs to 14 residues. The germline gives CDR1 SEHNR, CDR2 FQNEAQ (reference sequence). V gave up 8 bases and J gave up 6 bases; unmatched junction bases: 10. The CDR3: CASSESGSVDTQYF. The CDR3, as DNA: TGTGCCAGCTCCGAAAGCGGGAGTGTGGATACGCAGTATTTT.

The chain links TRBV30 to TRBJ2-5; 9 nucleotides match TRBD2. The length of the CDR3 is 13 residues. Losses at the gene ends were 5 bases for V and 4 bases for J; bases not matched to a gene: 5. Germline V CDR1 and CDR2: GTSNPN, SVGIG (reference sequence). The CDR3 DNA reads as TGTGCCTGGGGGGGGACTAGCAGAGAGACCCAGTACTTC. Its translation is CAWGGTSRETQYF.

The J gene is TRBJ2-4, the V gene TRBV4-1; TRBD2 is a possible D gene (5 bases). CDR1 MGHRA and CDR2 YSYEKL come from the germline V gene. V was shortened by 1 base and J by 10 bases, with 14 bases between the two germline ends. There are 14 residues in the CDR3. The CDR3 is CASSQVPGLFIQYF. Written as DNA, the CDR3 is TGCGCCAGCAGCCAAGTCCCAGGACTCTTTATTCAGTACTTC.

This clone turned up a few times. This rearrangement joins TRBV5-1 to TRBJ2-5; 10 bases are a match to TRBD2. The DNA matches TRBJ2-7 better at its end, which makes the J call doubtful. There are 15 residues in the CDR3. Germline V CDR1 and CDR2: SGHRS, YFSETQ. The chain's CDR3 is CASRVLAGASYEQYF. As DNA, the CDR3 is TGCGCCAGCAGGGTCCTAGCGGGAGCTTCCTACGAGCAGTACTTC.

The V gene is TRBV19, the J gene TRBJ2-1; D gene ambiguous. Deletions cut 5 bases from V and 8 bases from J, with 13 bases between. CDR3 size: 13 residues. Germline assignment: CDR1 LNHDA and CDR2 SQIVND (reference sequence). The CDR3 DNA reads as TGTGCCAGTAGTCCGGCGGCTCCCGATGAGCAGTTCTTC. It yields the protein CASSPAAPDEQFF.

The chain couples TRBV15 to TRBJ2-7, with D maybe TRBD1 (6 bases). The V end lost 1 base, the J end lost 4 bases, and 17 bases lay between the germline ends. The CDR3 has 16 residues. Germline lookup yields CDR1 LNHNV and CDR2 YYDKDF (reference sequence). In nucleotides, the CDR3 is TGTGCCACCAGCAGAGTGGGGGCCACCCCCTATTACGAGCAGTACTTC. Its translation is CATSRVGATPYYEQYF.

This chain joins TRBV30 and TRBJ1-5, with 8 bases lining up with TRBD1. The germline gives CDR1 GTSNPN, CDR2 SVGIG (reference sequence). The CDR3 length is 13 residues. V lost 2 bases, J lost 6 bases, and 3 bases stayed unmatched. The CDR3 spells CAWSLTGGQPQHF. In DNA form, the CDR3 reads TGTGCCTGGAGTTTAACAGGGGGTCAGCCCCAGCATTTT. Full variable domain (missing parts from reference TRBV30 and TRBJ1-5): SQTIHQWPATLVQPVGSPLSLECTVEGTSNPNLYWYRQAAGRGLQLLFYSVGIGQISSEVPQNLSASRPQDRQFILSSKKLLLSDSGFYLCAWSLTGGQPQHFGDGTRLSIL.

In its sample, this clone was seen once. The chain uses TRBV28 and TRBJ2-4; 12 bases fit TRBD2. The V and J ends lost 2 bases and 0 bases, in that order; junction bases with no gene match: 5. Germline lookup yields CDR1 MDHEN and CDR2 SYDVKM. The CDR3 is made up of 18 amino acids. The CDR3 loop is CASSLRTSGTIAKNIQYF. The CDR3 nucleotides are TGTGCCAGCAGTTTAAGGACTAGCGGGACGATAGCCAAAAACATTCAGTACTTC.

This clone was seen a handful of times. The chain links TRBV27 to TRBJ2-1; 13 nucleotides agree with TRBD2. The ends lost 5 bases at V and 8 bases at J; junction bases unmatched: 6. The CDR3 loop spans 15 amino acids. The germline CDR1 and CDR2 sequences are MNHEY and SMNVEV (reference sequence). DNA for the CDR3: TGTGCCAGCAGTCCGACTAGCGGGAGGTGGGATGAGCAGTTCTTC. Protein sequence: CASSPTSGRWDEQFF.

In this sample, this clone turned up a few times. The chain carries TRBV2 and TRBJ1-5; 12 nucleotides agree with TRBD1. Germline-derived CDR1 and CDR2 are SNHLY and FYNNEI. The CDR3 extends over 14 amino acids. Germline trimming cut 6 bases from V and 6 bases from J; bases unmatched to any gene: 3. CDR3 DNA sequence: TGTGCCAGCAGCGGGACAGGGGGCTCTCAGCCCCAGCATTTT. Translating gives CASSGTGGSQPQHF.

This clone was counted only a few times. The chain recombines TRBV6-5 with TRBJ1-5; D is unclear. The CDR3 is 14 amino acids. Germline V gene sequence: CDR1 MNHEY, CDR2 SVGAGI. V shed 0 bases and J shed 5 bases, with 8 bases lying between them. CDR3 nucleotide sequence: TGTGCCAGCAGTTACTCGGCAGAATATCAGCCCCAGCATTTT. It yields the protein CASSYSAEYQPQHF.

The sample holds a few counts of this clone. The chain is built from TRBV7-9 and TRBJ2-7; 7 bases agree with TRBD1. This CDR3 has 15 amino acids. The junction had 6 bases not matched to a gene; V was cut back by 1 base and J by 3 bases. Germline values: CDR1 SEHNR, CDR2 FQNEAQ (reference sequence). The CDR3 coding sequence is TGTGCCAGCAGCTTAGGGGCAGGGGGTAGCTACGAGCAGTACTTC. This codes for CASSLGAGGSYEQYF.

This clone turned up a few times. V and J are TRBV5-4 and TRBJ2-4, with 9 positions matching TRBD2. With 0 bases clipped from V and 6 bases from J, the junction kept 10 bases outside the gene matches. The CDR3 contains 17 residues. Germline assignment: CDR1 SGHNT and CDR2 YYREEE (reference sequence). Written as DNA, the CDR3 is TGTGCCAGCAGCTTGGCCGGGGCTAGCGGGAAAGGAAACATTCAGTACTTC. Its protein product is CASSLAGASGKGNIQYF.